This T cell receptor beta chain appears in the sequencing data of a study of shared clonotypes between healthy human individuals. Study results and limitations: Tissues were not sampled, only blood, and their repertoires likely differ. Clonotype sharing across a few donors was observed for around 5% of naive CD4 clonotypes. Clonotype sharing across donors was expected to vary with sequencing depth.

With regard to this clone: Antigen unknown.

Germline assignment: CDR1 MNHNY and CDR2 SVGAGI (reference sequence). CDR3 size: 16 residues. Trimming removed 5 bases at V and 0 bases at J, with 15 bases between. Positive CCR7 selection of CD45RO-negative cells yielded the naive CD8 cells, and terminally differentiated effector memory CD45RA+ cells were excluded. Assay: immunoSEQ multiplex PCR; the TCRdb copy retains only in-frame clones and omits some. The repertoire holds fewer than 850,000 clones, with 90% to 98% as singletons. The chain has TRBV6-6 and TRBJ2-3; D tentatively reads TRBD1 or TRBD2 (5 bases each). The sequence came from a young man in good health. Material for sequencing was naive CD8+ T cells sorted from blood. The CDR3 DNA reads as TGTGCCAGCAGTAAGGGGACGCTCACTAGCACAGATACGCAGTATTTT. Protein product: CASSKGTLTSTDTQYF.